This TCR beta chain was sequenced for a study of blood T cell repertoires in COVID-19. Looking at the study overall: Some COVID-19 samples were acute and others convalescent; all came from the United States, Italy and Spain.

Under the authors' procedure: Estimates of nucleated cell counts were drawn from the amplification of reference gene primers. Assay: immunoSEQ multiplex PCR; the TCRdb copy retains only in-frame clones and omits some. V and J calls and clone size are copied from that table; D and trimming were computed from the DNA. The repertoire has fewer than 250,000 clones, 82% of them found once; the top ten carry roughly 4.7%. The CDR3 is 15 residues long. The germline V gene has CDR1 LNHNV and CDR2 YYDKDF (reference sequence). V was clipped by 5 bases and J by 2 bases, with 13 bases between them. The sample consisted of peripheral blood. V and J are TRBV15 and TRBJ1-3; D is perhaps TRBD1 (5 bases). The clonotype comes from a woman between 70 and 85 years old with acute or convalescent COVID-19. DNA of the CDR3: TGTGCCACCAGCGCAGACCAGGGTACTGGAAACACCATATATTTT. Its protein product is CATSADQGTGNTIYF.